This T cell receptor (beta chain) was retrieved from a study of CD8+ T cells in alopecia areata. Study background: For the treated group, dosing was oral tofacitinib at 5 to 10 mg twice daily.

Notes on the study in general: Patients showed less clear TCR sequence sharing than mice, possibly partly because of HLA diversity. Within the top 100, expanded CD8+ clones significantly decreased with tofacitinib, as did scalp clonality.

Stated treatment: oral pan-JAK inhibitor, 5-10 mg twice daily. PBMCs, the starting material, were the source of sorted CD4+ and CD8+ T cells. Sequencing relied on a cDNA template that was reverse transcribed from extracted RNA. Generated by immunoSEQ multiplex PCR, the TCRdb table keeps only in-frame clones and is missing some. Found here are around 110,000 clones, roughly 50% of them singletons; the top ten hold 9% to 15%. Worth noting for this clone: The antigen is not known.

Germline V gene lookup returns CDR1 PRHDT and CDR2 FYEKMQ (reference sequence). V was clipped by 5 bases and J by 4 bases; unmatched bases: 6. This CDR3 region has 16 residues. The clonotype comes from a human donor with alopecia areata. The material was CD8+ T cells sorted from blood, obtained at week 24, from a patient treated with tofacitinib. The V call is TRBV13, the J call TRBJ2-1, with 12 bases identical to TRBD2. The chain's CDR3 is CASSLLAGGPYNEQFF. In DNA form, the CDR3 reads TGTGCCAGCAGCCTCCTAGCGGGGGGGCCGTACAATGAGCAGTTCTTC.